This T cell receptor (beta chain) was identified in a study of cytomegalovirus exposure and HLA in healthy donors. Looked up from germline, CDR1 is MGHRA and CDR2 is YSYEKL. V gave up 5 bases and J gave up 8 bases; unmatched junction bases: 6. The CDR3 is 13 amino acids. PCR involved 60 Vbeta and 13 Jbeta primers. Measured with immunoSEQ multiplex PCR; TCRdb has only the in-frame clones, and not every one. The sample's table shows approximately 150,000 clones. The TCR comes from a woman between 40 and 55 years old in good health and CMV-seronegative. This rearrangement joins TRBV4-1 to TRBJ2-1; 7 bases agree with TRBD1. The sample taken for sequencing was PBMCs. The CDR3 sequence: CASSKGTAYEQFF. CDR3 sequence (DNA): TGCGCCAGCAGCAAAGGGACAGCTTATGAGCAGTTCTTC.